Below are 15 T cell receptor beta chains sequenced from a single sample in a study of T cells after yellow fever vaccination (dated by TCRdb to the late 2010s). The library relied on 5' RACE. Sequencing took place on an Illumina HiSeq 2500. Using fastp at Q25 and MiXCR, TCRdb reprocessed the public reads and kept productive beta chains. Here each entry gathers all rows of one CDR3 protein and keeps the most common genes and DNA. The table for this sample lists 300,000 to 450,000 distinct CDR3 sequences; about 7.8% of them were counted only once. Of the sample, 17% is held by the ten largest clones. The treatment or condition label for this specimen denotes: live attenuated yellow fever vaccine strain. This sample comprised PBMCs, obtained 35 to 50 days after the first yellow fever vaccination. These TCRs come from a man younger than 35 who received the YFV17D yellow fever vaccine.

This clonotype was found many times. This rearrangement joins TRBV4-3 to TRBJ2-1; a possible D gene is TRBD2 (6 bases). V dropped 4 bases and J dropped 5 bases, with 24 bases sitting between them. The CDR3 runs to 18 residues. Germline CDR1 LGHNA, CDR2 YSLEER. The CDR3 nucleotides read TGCGCCAGCAGCCCGGCCGGTGGAGGAATCGGGGGAGACAATGAGCAGTTCTTC. This codes for CASSPAGGGIGGDNEQFF.

This chain joins TRBV12-3 or TRBV12-4 and TRBJ2-4, with 8 positions matching TRBD2. The CDR3 totals 18 residues. With V trimmed by 5 bases and J by 4 bases, 16 bases remained unmatched. The CDR3 is CASSPFMAGGPKKNIQYF. CDR3 DNA sequence: TGTGCCAGCAGTCCCTTCATGGCGGGGGGCCCCAAAAAAAACATTCAGTACTTC.

Regarding this clonotype: Its ends do not fully match the called genes, so a read error is possible. The rearrangement joins TRBV27 to TRBJ2-5, with D possibly matching TRBD1 (6 bases). CDR1 and CDR2 (germline): MNHEY, SMNVEV (reference sequence). The CDR3 runs 13 residues. The CDR3 loop is CVSRTDTRETQYF. The DNA for the CDR3 is TGTGTCAGCAGGACAGACACTCGAGAGACCCAGTACTTC.

This clonotype has at least ten counts. V usage is TRBV5-1 and J usage is TRBJ2-1; D call uncertain. The germline gives CDR1 SGHRS, CDR2 YFSETQ. With 4 bases removed from V and 2 bases from J, the gap between germline ends came to 13 bases. The CDR3 runs 15 residues. The CDR3 protein is CASSPGQATYNEQFF. The CDR3 nucleotides are TGCGCCAGCAGCCCGGGCCAAGCTACCTACAATGAGCAGTTCTTC.

The rearrangement joins TRBV4-2 to TRBJ1-6; TRBD1 is a possible D gene (5 bases). Trimming took off 0 bases at V and 7 bases at J, with 16 bases between the two ends. The CDR3 runs to 17 residues. The germline V gene encodes CDR1 LGHNA and CDR2 YNFKEQ. CDR3 protein: CASSQDQGRRGNSPLHF. For the CDR3, the DNA is TGTGCCAGCAGCCAAGATCAAGGACGGCGGGGGAATTCACCCCTCCACTTT.

Many counts were recorded for this clonotype. The chain links TRBV5-1 to TRBJ1-1; no reliable D call. Trimming shortened V by 0 bases and J by 7 bases, and 4 bases separated the two germline ends. This CDR3 region has 11 residues. Germline V gives CDR1 SGHRS, CDR2 YFSETQ. As DNA, the CDR3 is TGCGCCAGCAGCTTGGGCAGTGAAGCTTTCTTT. This sequence encodes CASSLGSEAFF.

This clonotype showed up just a few times. The rearrangement joins TRBV7-2 to TRBJ1-6; a possible D gene is TRBD1 (5 bases). The V and J ends lost 8 bases and 10 bases respectively, with 15 bases between them. The germline V gene encodes CDR1 SGHTA and CDR2 FQGNSA. CDR3 length: 13 amino acids. CDR3 DNA sequence: TGTGCCAGCTCTAGGGCCTGGGGGTCACCCCTCCACTTT. Translation: CASSRAWGSPLHF.

This clonotype turned up a few times. The chain couples TRBV9 to TRBJ2-7; 15 bases align to TRBD2. Germline loops: CDR1 SGDLS, CDR2 YYNGEE. V shed 0 bases and J 2 bases; nucleotides not matched to a gene: 6. The length of the CDR3 is 18 residues. In DNA, the CDR3 is TGTGCCAGCAGCGTAGGGACTAGCGGGGGGGGACAAACCTACGAGCAGTACTTC. It yields the protein CASSVGTSGGGQTYEQYF.

The chain links TRBV27 to TRBJ2-1, with a weak D call TRBD1 (5 bases). Germline V gene lookup returns CDR1 MNHEY and CDR2 SMNVEV (reference sequence). The CDR3 has 16 amino acids. Trimming removed 4 bases at V and 1 base at J, with 14 bases between. As DNA, the CDR3 is TGTGCCAGCAGTTATATTGGTCAGGGTTCCTACAATGAGCAGTTCTTC. Protein: CASSYIGQGSYNEQFF.

The rearrangement uses TRBV7-2 and TRBJ2-1; D may be TRBD1 (6 bases). The germline V gene encodes CDR1 SGHTA and CDR2 FQGNSA. Trimming shortened V by 5 bases and J by 6 bases, and 14 bases separated the two germline ends. This CDR3 has 14 residues. This chain's CDR3 is CASSPRQVANEQFF. CDR3 nucleotides: TGTGCCAGCAGCCCCCGACAGGTAGCCAATGAGCAGTTCTTC.

This clonotype was seen only a few times. The V call is TRBV7-9, the J call TRBJ2-7; D unclear. CDR1 and CDR2 (germline): SEHNR, FQNEAQ (reference sequence). The CDR3 runs 14 residues. V dropped 1 base and J dropped 5 bases, with 12 bases sitting between them. In nucleotides, the CDR3 is TGTGCCAGCAGCTTAGTGGGTTGGGGTGACGAGCAGTACGTC. Translation gives CASSLVGWGDEQYV.

This clonotype occurred a few times. CDR3 sequence: CASSLAAGQNEQFF. The CDR3 DNA follows: TGTGCCAGCAGCTTAGCTGCGGGGCAAAATGAGCAGTTCTTC. The chain employs TRBV7-8 and TRBJ2-1, with a weak D call TRBD2 (6 bases). The CDR3 length is 14 residues. From germline, CDR1 is SGHVS and CDR2 FQNEAQ. The V end was cut by 0 bases, the J end by 7 bases, with 10 bases between.

This clonotype appeared a few times. The rearrangement joins TRBV7-9 to TRBJ2-7; either TRBD1 or TRBD2 may supply D (5 bases each). CDR3 length equals 13 residues. Per the germline V gene, CDR1 is SEHNR and CDR2 is FQNEAQ (reference sequence). Trimming left V 0 bases short and J 6 bases short, with 9 bases between. CDR3 amino acids: CASSLAEGTEQYF. CDR3 coding DNA: TGTGCCAGCAGCTTAGCGGAAGGGACCGAGCAGTACTTC.

The chain combines TRBV20-1 with TRBJ2-7; D possibly uses TRBD1 or TRBD2 (5 bases each). The CDR3 spans 16 residues. V was pared by 3 bases and J by 0 bases, with 18 bases between. The germline V gene encodes CDR1 DFQATT and CDR2 SNEGSKA (reference sequence). CDR3 in DNA: TGCAGTGCTAGGGGGGAAGGGGAGTACAACTCCTACGAGCAGTACGTC. This codes for CSARGEGEYNSYEQYV.

The sample holds a few counts of this clonotype. The V gene is TRBV20-1, the J gene TRBJ1-1; D gene ambiguous. Between the trimmed V and J ends, which lost 0 bases and 1 base, there was a span of 9 bases. CDR1 is DFQATT, CDR2 SNEGSKA, per germline (reference sequence). This CDR3 is built from 14 residues. This chain's CDR3 is CSAREPRGNTEAFF. The DNA for the CDR3 is TGCAGTGCTAGAGAGCCCCGAGGGAACACTGAAGCTTTCTTT.